These T cell receptor beta chains were read from a single sample in a study of CD8 T cells in ankylosing spondylitis. From the 5' RACE reads, TCRdb called clonotypes with MiXCR, one entry per CDR3 protein. This repertoire shows about 700,000 distinct CDR3 sequences, around 19% found once; its top ten account for around a fifth. Sequenced material: blood, either unsorted or a sorted T cell fraction (not recorded which). Receptor source: a male donor with ankylosing spondylitis. CDR3s include the opening cysteine and the closing phenylalanine or tryptophan. D genes are given only for firm matches. Only part of the rows carry a size: once, few, many, or a class if the clone is expanded.

V: TRBV27; D: TRBD1; J: TRBJ1-1; size: many; DNA: TGTGCCAGCAGTTTTAGGAGTGAGGGCCGGGACAGGGTCTTGGGAGCTTTCTTT; CDR3: CASSFRSEGRDRVLGAFF
V: TRBV27; D: -; J: TRBJ2-1; size: few; DNA: TGTGCCAGCAGTTTATTGGGGGTTCGGAATGAGCAGTTCTTC; CDR3: CASSLLGVRNEQFF
V: TRBV7-2; D: -; J: TRBJ2-2; size: -; DNA: TGTGCCAGCAGCTCTCTGGACGCCGTGGGTGCCGGGGAGCTGTTTTTT; CDR3: CASSSLDAVGAGELFF
V: TRBV12-3/TRBV12-4; D: -; J: TRBJ1-2; size: many; DNA: TGTGCCAGCAGCCCCTCCGGGGGGACTTATGGCTACACCTTC; CDR3: CASSPSGGTYGYTF
V: TRBV20-1; D: -; J: TRBJ1-1; size: -; DNA: TGCAGTGGCGCGGGGGGAAACACTGAAGCTTTCTTT; CDR3: CSGAGGNTEAFF
V: TRBV12-3/TRBV12-4; D: TRBD1; J: TRBJ1-1; size: few; DNA: TGTGCCAGCAGCTCTGGAGGACAGGGGCGGACAATTGGAGCTTTCTTT; CDR3: CASSSGGQGRTIGAFF
V: TRBV2; D: -; J: TRBJ2-3; size: few; DNA: TGTGCCAGCAGTGATTTGGCTACCGAGGGAGATACGCAGTATTTT; CDR3: CASSDLATEGDTQYF
V: TRBV15; D: -; J: TRBJ2-5; size: many; DNA: TGTGCCACCAGCAGCCCAATCCTAGGGGATTGGATATTGGAGACCCAGTACTTC; CDR3: CATSSPILGDWILETQYF
V: TRBV7-2; D: -; J: TRBJ2-5; size: few; DNA: TGTGCCAGCCGTTTCGGGAGTCAAGAGACCCAGTACTTC; CDR3: CASRFGSQETQYF
V: TRBV6-2/TRBV6-3; D: TRBD2; J: TRBJ2-3; size: few; DNA: TGTGCCAGCAGTTACGCCGGACTAGCGGGAGTTACGCAGTATTTT; CDR3: CASSYAGLAGVTQYF
V: TRBV13; D: TRBD1; J: TRBJ1-1; size: -; DNA: TGTGCCAGCAGCTTCCCCCCGGGACAGGGGACTGAAGCTTTCTTT; CDR3: CASSFPPGQGTEAFF
V: TRBV12-3/TRBV12-4; D: -; J: TRBJ2-1; size: -; DNA: TGTGCCAGCAGTCCCCGCGGGATGGGTTCCTACAATGAGCAGTTCTTC; CDR3: CASSPRGMGSYNEQFF
V: TRBV20-1; D: -; J: TRBJ2-7; size: few; DNA: TGCAGTGCTAGGCCCACCGGGACAATCTACGAGTGGCAGTACTTC; CDR3: CSARPTGTIYEWQYF
V: TRBV9; D: TRBD2; J: TRBJ2-2; size: -; DNA: TGTGCCAGCTCGGCGGGGGAGGGAACCGGGGAGCTGTTTTTT; CDR3: CASSAGEGTGELFF
V: TRBV28; D: -; J: TRBJ1-5; size: -; DNA: TGTGCCAGCAGTTATGTAGTCTTAGATGACAATCAGCCCCAGCATTTT; CDR3: CASSYVVLDDNQPQHF
V: TRBV29-1; D: -; J: TRBJ2-1; size: -; DNA: TGCAGCGTTGCGATAGCGGAGGGGGTTAATGAGCAGTTCTTC; CDR3: CSVAIAEGVNEQFF
V: TRBV29-1; D: TRBD2; J: TRBJ2-3; size: -; DNA: TGCAGCGTCCCAGAGACGGGGAGGGGCACAGATACGCAGTATTTT; CDR3: CSVPETGRGTDTQYF
V: TRBV3-1; D: TRBD2; J: TRBJ2-7; size: -; DNA: TGTGCCAGCAGCCGAGCGGGGGAACGGGGGGAGCAGTACTTC; CDR3: CASSRAGERGEQYF
V: TRBV29-1; D: -; J: TRBJ2-2; size: few; DNA: TGCAGCGTTGAAGGGCACACCGGGGAGCTGTTTTTT; CDR3: CSVEGHTGELFF
V: TRBV7-6; D: TRBD2; J: TRBJ2-5; size: once; DNA: TGTGCCAGCAGGCCGGAAGGACTAGCAGAGACCCAGTACTTC; CDR3: CASRPEGLAETQYF
V: TRBV12-3/TRBV12-4; D: -; J: TRBJ1-2; size: few; DNA: TGTGCCAGCAAAACCTGGGGACCGGAGGGCTACACCTTC; CDR3: CASKTWGPEGYTF
V: TRBV29-1; D: TRBD1; J: TRBJ2-3; size: -; DNA: TGCAGCGTTGGAGACGGAAACCAACAGGGGCGCACAGATACGCAGTATTTT; CDR3: CSVGDGNQQGRTDTQYF
V: TRBV27; D: TRBD2; J: TRBJ2-5; size: few; DNA: TGTGCCAGCAGTTTACGGCTAGCGGTCCAAGAGACCCAGTACTTC; CDR3: CASSLRLAVQETQYF
V: TRBV28; D: -; J: TRBJ1-5; size: -; DNA: TGTGCCAGCAGCCCCGATTGGGACGGGGTGGGTTCGAGGGGGAATCAGCCCCAGCATTTT; CDR3: CASSPDWDGVGSRGNQPQHF
V: TRBV12-3/TRBV12-4; D: -; J: TRBJ1-2; size: many; DNA: TGTGCCAGCAGCCCCGGGGGCTATGGCTACACCTTC; CDR3: CASSPGGYGYTF
V: TRBV5-5; D: TRBD2; J: TRBJ2-7; size: -; DNA: TGTGCCAGCAACGGGTGGCGGGAGAGACTCGAGCAGTACTTC; CDR3: CASNGWRERLEQYF
V: TRBV5-1; D: -; J: TRBJ2-5; size: few; DNA: TGCGCCACCTCCCCGGGTGTAGAAGAGACCCAGTACTTC; CDR3: CATSPGVEETQYF
V: TRBV12-3/TRBV12-4; D: TRBD2; J: TRBJ2-1; size: few; DNA: TGTGCCAGCAGTCGTAGCGGGGGGGCAGGGAATGAGCAGTTCTTC; CDR3: CASSRSGGAGNEQFF
V: TRBV2; D: TRBD2; J: TRBJ2-1; size: -; DNA: TGTGCCAGCAGTGTTTCGGGAGGACTAGCGGGAGGGGTCACCTACAATGAGCAGTTCTTC; CDR3: CASSVSGGLAGGVTYNEQFF
V: TRBV20-1; D: -; J: TRBJ1-1; size: few; DNA: TGCAGTGCTGGAGACGACAGATACATGAACACTGAAGCTTTCTTT; CDR3: CSAGDDRYMNTEAFF
V: TRBV7-8; D: TRBD1; J: TRBJ1-2; size: few; DNA: TGTGCCAGCAGCTACATACAGGGGACTAGAGACTATGGCTACACCTTC; CDR3: CASSYIQGTRDYGYTF
V: TRBV12-3/TRBV12-4; D: -; J: TRBJ2-7; size: -; DNA: TGTGCCAGCAGTTTCCGGGTCTCTGTAACCTACGAGCAGTACTTC; CDR3: CASSFRVSVTYEQYF
V: TRBV12-3/TRBV12-4; D: -; J: TRBJ1-1; size: once; DNA: TGTGCCAGCACCGTAGGAGGGACGCTCCTTGGAGCTTTCTTT; CDR3: CASTVGGTLLGAFF
V: TRBV20-1; D: TRBD1; J: TRBJ2-3; size: few; DNA: TGCAGTGGAGTACAGGGGACAGGGCCAGATACGCAGTATTTT; CDR3: CSGVQGTGPDTQYF
V: TRBV5-1; D: -; J: TRBJ2-1; size: -; DNA: TGCGCCAGCAGCTTGGTTCAGGGTGTCGACAATGAGCAGTTCTTC; CDR3: CASSLVQGVDNEQFF
V: TRBV6-1; D: TRBD2; J: TRBJ2-3; size: -; DNA: TGTGCCAGCAATCTCTATCGGGAGGAAGATACGCAGTATTTT; CDR3: CASNLYREEDTQYF
V: TRBV25-1; D: -; J: TRBJ1-1; size: -; DNA: TGTGCCAGCAGTGCGAAGATGTCCACTGAAGCTTTCTTT; CDR3: CASSAKMSTEAFF
V: TRBV19; D: TRBD1; J: TRBJ2-2; size: few; DNA: TGTGCTACCGGGACAGGGGTCACCGGGGAGCTGTTTTTT; CDR3: CATGTGVTGELFF
V: TRBV12-3/TRBV12-4; D: -; J: TRBJ2-1; size: few; DNA: TGTGCCAGCAGCCATCAGGGTGCCTCCTACAATGAGCAGTTCTTC; CDR3: CASSHQGASYNEQFF
V: TRBV7-9; D: TRBD2; J: TRBJ2-7; size: few; DNA: TGTGCCAGCAGCAGTGACCTGGGAGGGTTCTCCTACGAGCAGTACTTC; CDR3: CASSSDLGGFSYEQYF
V: TRBV9; D: -; J: TRBJ2-2; size: few; DNA: TGTGCCAGCAGCGCGAGAGAGGTCGGGGGCACCGGGGAGCTGTTTTTT; CDR3: CASSAREVGGTGELFF
V: TRBV7-9; D: TRBD1; J: TRBJ2-1; size: -; DNA: TGTGCCAGCAGCTCGGGACAGGGTCACAATGAGCAGTTCTTC; CDR3: CASSSGQGHNEQFF
V: TRBV11-2; D: -; J: TRBJ1-1; size: -; DNA: TGTGCCAGCAGCCCCAGGGCGGGGAGGACTGAAGCTTTCTTT; CDR3: CASSPRAGRTEAFF
V: TRBV7-9; D: TRBD1; J: TRBJ1-2; size: -; DNA: TGTGCCAGCAGCGGGGACAGGGGTATCACACAGGATGGCTACACCTTC; CDR3: CASSGDRGITQDGYTF
V: TRBV2; D: -; J: TRBJ2-7; size: -; DNA: TGTGCCAGCAAGAGACTCGAACTGAGCGAGCAGTACTTC; CDR3: CASKRLELSEQYF
V: TRBV9; D: TRBD1; J: TRBJ2-2; size: few; DNA: TGTGCCAGCAGCGCATTGACAGGGAATGTCGCCGGGGAGCTGTTTTTT; CDR3: CASSALTGNVAGELFF
V: TRBV7-8; D: -; J: TRBJ2-1; size: -; DNA: TGTGCCAGCAGCCTAAGCGGTGGGGGGACGAGCTCCTACAATGAGCAGTTCTTC; CDR3: CASSLSGGGTSSYNEQFF
V: TRBV20-1; D: TRBD2; J: TRBJ2-3; size: -; DNA: TGCAGTGCTAGTAAAGCGGGAAGATCGTTAGGCACAGATACGCAGTATTTT; CDR3: CSASKAGRSLGTDTQYF
V: TRBV25-1; D: -; J: TRBJ1-2; size: few; DNA: TGTGCCAGCAGTGAAGGAGCTAACTATGGCTACACCTTC; CDR3: CASSEGANYGYTF
V: TRBV7-9; D: -; J: TRBJ2-3; size: -; DNA: TGTGCCAGCAGCTTAGAAGGCCACACAGATACGCAGTATTTT; CDR3: CASSLEGHTDTQYF
V: TRBV3-1; D: -; J: TRBJ2-5; size: -; DNA: TGTGCCAGCAGCCAAGAGGGGGTCTACGTGGAGACCCAGTACTTC; CDR3: CASSQEGVYVETQYF
V: TRBV12-3/TRBV12-4; D: -; J: TRBJ1-5; size: -; DNA: TGTGCCAGCAGTCCGGCGGGATTGGGCAATCAGCCCCAGCATTTT; CDR3: CASSPAGLGNQPQHF
V: TRBV20-1; D: -; J: TRBJ2-3; size: -; DNA: TGCAGTGCTAGAGTTAGCGGAGTGGCTGCAGATACGCAGTATTTT; CDR3: CSARVSGVAADTQYF
V: TRBV28; D: TRBD1; J: TRBJ1-2; size: -; DNA: TGTGCCAGCAGTTTCGGGACAGGCAACTATGGCTACACCTTC; CDR3: CASSFGTGNYGYTF
V: TRBV12-3/TRBV12-4; D: TRBD2; J: TRBJ2-1; size: -; DNA: TGTGCCAGCGAAACTAGCGGGGGATACAATGAGCAGTTCTTC; CDR3: CASETSGGYNEQFF